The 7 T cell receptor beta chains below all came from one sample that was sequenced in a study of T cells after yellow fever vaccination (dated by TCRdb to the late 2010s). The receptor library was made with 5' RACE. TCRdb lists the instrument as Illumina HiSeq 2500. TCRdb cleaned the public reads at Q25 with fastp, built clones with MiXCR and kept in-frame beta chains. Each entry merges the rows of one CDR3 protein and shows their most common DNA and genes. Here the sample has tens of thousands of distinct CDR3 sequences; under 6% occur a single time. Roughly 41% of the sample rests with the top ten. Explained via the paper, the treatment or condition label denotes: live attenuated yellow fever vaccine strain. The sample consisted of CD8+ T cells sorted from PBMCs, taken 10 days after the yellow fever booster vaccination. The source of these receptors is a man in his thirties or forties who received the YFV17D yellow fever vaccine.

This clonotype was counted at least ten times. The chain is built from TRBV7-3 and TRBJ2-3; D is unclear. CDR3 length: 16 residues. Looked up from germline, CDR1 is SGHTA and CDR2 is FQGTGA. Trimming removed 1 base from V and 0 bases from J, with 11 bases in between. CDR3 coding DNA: TGTGCCAGCAGCTTAATCCAGACCTCTAGCACAGATACGCAGTATTTT. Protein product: CASSLIQTSSTDTQYF.

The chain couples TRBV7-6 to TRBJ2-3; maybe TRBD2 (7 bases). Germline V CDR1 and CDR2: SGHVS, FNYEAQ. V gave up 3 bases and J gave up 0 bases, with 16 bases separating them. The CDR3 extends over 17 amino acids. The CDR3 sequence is CASSLGGTLTSTDTQYF. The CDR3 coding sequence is TGTGCCAGCAGCTTGGGGGGGACACTCACTAGCACAGATACGCAGTATTTT.

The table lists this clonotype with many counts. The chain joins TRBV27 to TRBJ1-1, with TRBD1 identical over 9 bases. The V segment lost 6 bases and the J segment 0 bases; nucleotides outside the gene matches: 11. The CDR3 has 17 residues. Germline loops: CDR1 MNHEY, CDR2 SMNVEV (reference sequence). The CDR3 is CASRGPGQGFLNTEAFF. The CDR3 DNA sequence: TGTGCCAGCAGGGGGCCGGGACAGGGTTTCCTGAACACTGAAGCTTTCTTT.

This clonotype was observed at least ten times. CDR3 region: CASTLGTGYYNEQFF. The CDR3 coding sequence is TGTGCCAGCACCCTCGGGACAGGATACTACAATGAGCAGTTCTTC. This sequence joins TRBV6-2 or TRBV6-3 and TRBJ2-1; TRBD1 agrees at 8 bases. The CDR3 has 15 residues. V dropped 7 bases and J dropped 3; count of bases not matched to a gene: 8. In germline, CDR1 is MNHEY, CDR2 SVGEGT.

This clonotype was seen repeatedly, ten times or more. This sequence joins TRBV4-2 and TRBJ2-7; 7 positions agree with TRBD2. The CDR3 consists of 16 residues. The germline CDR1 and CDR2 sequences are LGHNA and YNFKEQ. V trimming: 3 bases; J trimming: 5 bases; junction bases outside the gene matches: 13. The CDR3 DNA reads TGTGCCAGCAGCCAGAATTGGCTAGCGGTTAGCCACGAGCAGTACTTC. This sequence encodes CASSQNWLAVSHEQYF.

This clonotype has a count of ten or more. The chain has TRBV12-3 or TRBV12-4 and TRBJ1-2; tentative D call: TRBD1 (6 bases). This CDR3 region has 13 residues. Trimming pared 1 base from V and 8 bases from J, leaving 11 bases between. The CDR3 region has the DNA TGTGCCAGCAGTTTAGACAGGGAGAACGGCTACACCTTC. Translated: CASSLDRENGYTF.

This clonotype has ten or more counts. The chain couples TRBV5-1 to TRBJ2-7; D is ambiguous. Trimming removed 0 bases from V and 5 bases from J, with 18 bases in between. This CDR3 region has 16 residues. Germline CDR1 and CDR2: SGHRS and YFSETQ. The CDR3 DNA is TGCGCCAGCAGCTTGGGAGGTTTGTACCAACCGGACGAGCAGTACTTC. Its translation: CASSLGGLYQPDEQYF. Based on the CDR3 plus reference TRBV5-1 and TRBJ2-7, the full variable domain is KAGVTQTPRYLIKTRGQQVTLSCSPISGHRSVSWYQQTPGQGLQFLFEYFSETQRNKGNFPGRFSGRQFSNSRSEMNVSTLELGDSALYLCASSLGGLYQPDEQYFGPGTRLTVT.